This T cell receptor (beta chain) was documented in a study of T cell responses to AZD1222 COVID-19 vaccine. This CDR3 has 18 residues. Germline assignment: CDR1 SGHTA and CDR2 FQGNSA. V shed 1 base, J shed 2 bases, and the junction held 11 bases outside the gene matches. Using immunoSEQ multiplex PCR, the repertoire was profiled, and TCRdb retains in-frame clones only, with some absent. The sample lists tens of thousands of clones, about 91% seen once, with about 9.3% in the top ten. About this clone: What it binds is unknown.

Points from the study as a whole: Most donors were white British and more were female, and clonal diversity was possibly underestimated. All repertoire sampling was performed exclusively after the peak T cell response.

The chain couples TRBV7-2 to TRBJ1-3; TRBD1 agrees at 7 bases. The TCR sequence derives from an adult in good health. Sequencing used peripheral blood, obtained on day 0 of MenACWY control vaccination. The CDR3 protein is CASSLDRGGIGAGNTIYF. Written as DNA, the CDR3 is TGTGCCAGCAGCTTAGACAGGGGTGGAATAGGGGCTGGAAACACCATATATTTT.